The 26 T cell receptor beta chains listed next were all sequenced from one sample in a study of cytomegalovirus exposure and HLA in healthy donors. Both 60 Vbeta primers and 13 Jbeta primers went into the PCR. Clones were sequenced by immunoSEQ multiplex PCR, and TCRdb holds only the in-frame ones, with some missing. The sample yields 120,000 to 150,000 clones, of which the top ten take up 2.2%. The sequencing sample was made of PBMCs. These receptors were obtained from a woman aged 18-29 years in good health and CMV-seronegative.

CDR3 sequence (DNA): TGTGCCAGCAGCCGGACTAGCGCACAAGAGACCCAGTACTTC. Amino acids: CASSRTSAQETQYF. The chain combines TRBV5-8 with TRBJ2-5; 9 bases match TRBD2. V was clipped by 4 bases and J by 2 bases; unmatched bases: 3. CDR3 size: 14 residues. CDR1 and CDR2 from the germline V gene are SGHTS and YDEGEE.

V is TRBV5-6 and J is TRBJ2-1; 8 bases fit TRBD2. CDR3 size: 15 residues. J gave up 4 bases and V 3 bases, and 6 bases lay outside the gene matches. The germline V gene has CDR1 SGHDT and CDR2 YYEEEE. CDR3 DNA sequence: TGTGCCAGCAGCTGGGGTCCGGGAGGGTACAATGAGCAGTTCTTC. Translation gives CASSWGPGGYNEQFF.

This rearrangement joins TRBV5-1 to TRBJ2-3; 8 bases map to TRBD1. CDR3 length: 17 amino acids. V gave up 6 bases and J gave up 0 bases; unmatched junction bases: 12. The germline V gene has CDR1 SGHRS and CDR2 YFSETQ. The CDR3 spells CASNAARDRPSTDTQYF. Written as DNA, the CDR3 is TGCGCCAGCAACGCTGCCCGGGACAGGCCTAGCACAGATACGCAGTATTTT.

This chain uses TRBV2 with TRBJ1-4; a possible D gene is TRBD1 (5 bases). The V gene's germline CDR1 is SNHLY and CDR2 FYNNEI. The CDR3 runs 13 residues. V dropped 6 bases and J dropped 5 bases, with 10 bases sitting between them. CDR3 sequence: CASSTGPNEKLFF. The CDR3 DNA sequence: TGTGCCAGCAGCACAGGACCCAATGAAAAACTGTTTTTT.

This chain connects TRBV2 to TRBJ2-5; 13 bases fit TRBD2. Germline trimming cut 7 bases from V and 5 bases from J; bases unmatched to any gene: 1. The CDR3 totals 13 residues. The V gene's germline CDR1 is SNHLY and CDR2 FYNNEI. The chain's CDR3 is CASTTSGGETQYF. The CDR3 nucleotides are TGTGCCAGCACGACTAGCGGGGGGGAGACCCAGTACTTC.

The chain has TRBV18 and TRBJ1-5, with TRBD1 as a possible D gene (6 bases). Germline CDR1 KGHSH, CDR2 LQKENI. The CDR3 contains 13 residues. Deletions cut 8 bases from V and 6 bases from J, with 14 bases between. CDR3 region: CASNTGGPQPQHF. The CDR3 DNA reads TGTGCCAGCAACACCGGGGGGCCTCAGCCCCAGCATTTT.

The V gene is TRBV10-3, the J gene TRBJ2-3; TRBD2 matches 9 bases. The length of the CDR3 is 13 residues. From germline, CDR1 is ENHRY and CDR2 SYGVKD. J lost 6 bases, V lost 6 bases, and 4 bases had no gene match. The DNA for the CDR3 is TGTGCCATCAGCGGGCGGGAGGGTGATACGCAGTATTTT. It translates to CAISGREGDTQYF.

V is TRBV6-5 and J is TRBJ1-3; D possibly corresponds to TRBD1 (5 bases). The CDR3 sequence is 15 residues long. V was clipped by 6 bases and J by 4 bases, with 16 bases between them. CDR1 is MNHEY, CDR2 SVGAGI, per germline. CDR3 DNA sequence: TGTGCCAGCAGCTCCAGGGCAAGTAGGGGAAACACCATATATTTT. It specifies CASSSRASRGNTIYF.

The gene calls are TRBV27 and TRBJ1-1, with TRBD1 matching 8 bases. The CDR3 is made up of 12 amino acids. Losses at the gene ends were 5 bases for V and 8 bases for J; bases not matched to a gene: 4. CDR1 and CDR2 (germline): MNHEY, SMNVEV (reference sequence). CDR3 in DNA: TGTGCCAGCAGTCCGCGACAGGGGGAAGCTTTCTTT. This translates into CASSPRQGEAFF.

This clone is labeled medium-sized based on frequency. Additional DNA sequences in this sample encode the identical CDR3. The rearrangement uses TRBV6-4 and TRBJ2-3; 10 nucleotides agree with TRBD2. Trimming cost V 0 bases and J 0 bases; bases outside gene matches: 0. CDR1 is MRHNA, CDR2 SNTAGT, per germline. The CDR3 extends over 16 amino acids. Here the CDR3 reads CASSDSTSGSTDTQYF. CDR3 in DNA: TGTGCCAGCAGTGACTCGACTAGCGGGAGCACAGATACGCAGTATTTT.

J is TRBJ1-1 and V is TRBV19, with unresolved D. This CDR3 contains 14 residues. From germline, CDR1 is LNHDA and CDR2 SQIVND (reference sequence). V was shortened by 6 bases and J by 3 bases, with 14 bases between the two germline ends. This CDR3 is CASRSGREDTEAFF. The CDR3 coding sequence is TGTGCCAGTAGAAGTGGGCGGGAGGACACTGAAGCTTTCTTT.

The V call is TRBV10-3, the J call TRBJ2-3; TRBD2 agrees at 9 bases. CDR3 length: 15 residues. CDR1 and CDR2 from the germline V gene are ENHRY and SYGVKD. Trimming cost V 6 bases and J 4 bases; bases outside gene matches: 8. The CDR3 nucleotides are TGTGCCATCAGGAAGCGGGAGGAGTTCTCAGATACGCAGTATTTT. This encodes CAIRKREEFSDTQYF.

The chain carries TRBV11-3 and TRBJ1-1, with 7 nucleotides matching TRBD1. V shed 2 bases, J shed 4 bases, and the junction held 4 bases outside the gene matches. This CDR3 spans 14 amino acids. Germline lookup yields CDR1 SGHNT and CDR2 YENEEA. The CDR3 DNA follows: TGTGCCAGCAGCTTAAACAGGGGTGCCACTGAAGCTTTCTTT. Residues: CASSLNRGATEAFF.

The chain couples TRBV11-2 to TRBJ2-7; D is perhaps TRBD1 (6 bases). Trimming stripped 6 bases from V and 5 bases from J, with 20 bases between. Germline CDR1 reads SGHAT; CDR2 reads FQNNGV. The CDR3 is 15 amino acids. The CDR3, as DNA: TGTGCCAGCAGTTCTTATAGACAGGCGGTGGACGAGCAGTACTTC. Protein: CASSSYRQAVDEQYF.

Here the CDR3 DNA reads TGTGCCAGCAGTCCGGAAGAGGGCTATGGCTACACCTTC. Its protein product is CASSPEEGYGYTF. The chain couples TRBV11-3 to TRBJ1-2, with D unresolved. The CDR3 has 13 amino acids. Germline V gives CDR1 SGHNT, CDR2 YENEEA. Trimming took off 6 bases at V and 4 bases at J, with 12 bases between the two ends.

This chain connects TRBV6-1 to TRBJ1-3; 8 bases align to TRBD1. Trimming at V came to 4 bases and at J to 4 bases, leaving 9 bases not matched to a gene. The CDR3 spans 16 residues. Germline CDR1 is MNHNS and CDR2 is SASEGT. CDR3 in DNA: TGTGCCAGCAGTGTAAATTCCCGGACAGGGGGAAACACCATATATTTT. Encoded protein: CASSVNSRTGGNTIYF.

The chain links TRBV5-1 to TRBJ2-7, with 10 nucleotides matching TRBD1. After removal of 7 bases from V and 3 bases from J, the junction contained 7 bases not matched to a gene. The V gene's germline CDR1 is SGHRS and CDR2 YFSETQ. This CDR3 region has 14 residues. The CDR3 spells CASRPGQGLYEQYF. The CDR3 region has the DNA TGCGCCAGCCGGCCGGGACAGGGGCTCTACGAGCAGTACTTC.

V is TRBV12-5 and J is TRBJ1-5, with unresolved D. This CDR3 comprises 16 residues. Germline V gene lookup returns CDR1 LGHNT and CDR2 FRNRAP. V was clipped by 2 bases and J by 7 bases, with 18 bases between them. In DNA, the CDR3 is TGTGCTAGTGGTTTGAACCTTTGGGCAGGAAAACAGCCCCAGCATTTT. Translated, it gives CASGLNLWAGKQPQHF.

Written as DNA, the CDR3 is TGCGCCAGCAGCGCGGACGGATACGGGGGAAATTCACCCCTCCACTTT. The encoded protein is CASSADGYGGNSPLHF. V and J are TRBV5-1 and TRBJ1-6, with D tentatively TRBD1 (5 bases). Germline loops: CDR1 SGHRS, CDR2 YFSETQ. The CDR3 has 16 amino acids. V lost 4 bases and J 7 bases, leaving 18 bases between the germline ends.

This chain's CDR3 is CASSPPWAEVNEKLFF. The CDR3 DNA sequence: TGTGCCAGCTCACCACCGTGGGCAGAAGTTAATGAAAAACTGTTTTTT. The chain employs TRBV18 and TRBJ1-4; D is uncertain. The CDR3 spans 16 residues. V shed 0 bases and J shed 4 bases, with 12 bases lying between them. Germline V CDR1 and CDR2: KGHSH, LQKENI.

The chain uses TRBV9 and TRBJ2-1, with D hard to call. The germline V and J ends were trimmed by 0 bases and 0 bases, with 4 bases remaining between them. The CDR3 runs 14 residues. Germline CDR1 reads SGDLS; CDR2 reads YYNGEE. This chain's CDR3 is CASSVAPSYNEQFF. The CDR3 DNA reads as TGTGCCAGCAGCGTAGCTCCCTCCTACAATGAGCAGTTCTTC.

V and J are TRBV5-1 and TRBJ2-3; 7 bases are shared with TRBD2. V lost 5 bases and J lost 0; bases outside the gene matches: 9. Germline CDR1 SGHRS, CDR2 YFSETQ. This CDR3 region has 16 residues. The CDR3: CASSRASGYSTDTQYF. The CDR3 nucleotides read TGCGCCAGCAGTCGAGCTAGCGGTTATAGCACAGATACGCAGTATTTT.

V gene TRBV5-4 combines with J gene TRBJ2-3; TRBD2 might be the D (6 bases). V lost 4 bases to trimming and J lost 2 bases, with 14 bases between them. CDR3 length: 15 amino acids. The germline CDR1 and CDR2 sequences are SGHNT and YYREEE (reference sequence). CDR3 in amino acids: CASSRDLIFTDTQYF. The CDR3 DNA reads TGTGCCAGCAGCCGGGACTTGATATTCACAGATACGCAGTATTTT.

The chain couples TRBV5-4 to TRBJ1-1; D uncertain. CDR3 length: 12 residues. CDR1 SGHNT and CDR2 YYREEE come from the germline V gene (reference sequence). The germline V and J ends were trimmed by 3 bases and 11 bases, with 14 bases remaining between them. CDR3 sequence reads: CASSSTGSGAFF. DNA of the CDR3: TGTGCCAGCAGCTCGACGGGTAGCGGGGCTTTCTTT.

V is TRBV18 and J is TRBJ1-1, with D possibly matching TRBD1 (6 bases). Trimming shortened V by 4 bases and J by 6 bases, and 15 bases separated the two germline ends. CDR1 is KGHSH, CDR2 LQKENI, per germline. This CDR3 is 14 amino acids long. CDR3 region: CASSLTGRAAEAFF. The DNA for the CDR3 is TGTGCCAGCTCACTCACAGGGAGGGCCGCTGAAGCTTTCTTT.

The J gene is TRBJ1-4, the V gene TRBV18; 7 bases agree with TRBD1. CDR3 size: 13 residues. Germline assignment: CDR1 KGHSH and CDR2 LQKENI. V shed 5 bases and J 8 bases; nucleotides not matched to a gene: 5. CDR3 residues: CASSADRAEKLFF. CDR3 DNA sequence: TGTGCCAGCTCAGCCGACAGGGCGGAAAAACTGTTTTTT. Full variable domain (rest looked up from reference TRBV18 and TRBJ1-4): NAGVMQNPRHLVRRRGQEARLRCSPMKGHSHVYWYRQLPEEGLKFMVYLQKENIIDESGMPKERFSAEFPKEGPSILRIQQVVRGDSAAYFCASSADRAEKLFFGSGTQLSVL.